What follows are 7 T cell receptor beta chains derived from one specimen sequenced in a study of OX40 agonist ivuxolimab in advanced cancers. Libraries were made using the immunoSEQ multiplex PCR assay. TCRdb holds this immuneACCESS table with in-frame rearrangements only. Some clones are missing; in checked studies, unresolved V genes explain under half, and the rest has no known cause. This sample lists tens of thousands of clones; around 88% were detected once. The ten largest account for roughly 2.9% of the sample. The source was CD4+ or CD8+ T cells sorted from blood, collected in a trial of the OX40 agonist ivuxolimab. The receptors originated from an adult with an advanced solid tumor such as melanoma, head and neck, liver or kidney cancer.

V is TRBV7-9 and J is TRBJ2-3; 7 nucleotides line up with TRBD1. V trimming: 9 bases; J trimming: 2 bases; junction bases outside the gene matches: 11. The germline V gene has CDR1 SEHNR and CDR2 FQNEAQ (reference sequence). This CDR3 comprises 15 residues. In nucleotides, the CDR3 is TGTGCCAGTGAAGGGGAGACAGGGCCCACAGATACGCAGTATTTT. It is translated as CASEGETGPTDTQYF.

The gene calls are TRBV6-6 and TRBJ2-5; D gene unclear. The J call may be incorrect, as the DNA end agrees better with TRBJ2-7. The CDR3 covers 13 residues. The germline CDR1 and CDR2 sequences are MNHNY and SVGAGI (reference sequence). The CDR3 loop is CASSWKGGYEQYF. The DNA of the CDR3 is TGTGCCAGCAGTTGGAAGGGCGGCTACGAGCAGTACTTC.

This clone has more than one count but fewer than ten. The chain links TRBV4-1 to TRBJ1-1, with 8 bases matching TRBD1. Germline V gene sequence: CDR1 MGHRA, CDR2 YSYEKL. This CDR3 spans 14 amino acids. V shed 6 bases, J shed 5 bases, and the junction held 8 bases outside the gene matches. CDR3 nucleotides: TGCGCCAGCAGTCCCCCGGACAGGGAAACTGAAGCTTTCTTT. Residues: CASSPPDRETEAFF.

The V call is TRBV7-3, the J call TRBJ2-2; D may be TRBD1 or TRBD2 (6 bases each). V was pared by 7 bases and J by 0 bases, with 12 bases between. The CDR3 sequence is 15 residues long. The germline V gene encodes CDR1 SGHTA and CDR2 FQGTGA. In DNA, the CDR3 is TGTGCCAGCAAGGAGGGGGGCACGAACACCGGGGAGCTGTTTTTT. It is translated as CASKEGGTNTGELFF.

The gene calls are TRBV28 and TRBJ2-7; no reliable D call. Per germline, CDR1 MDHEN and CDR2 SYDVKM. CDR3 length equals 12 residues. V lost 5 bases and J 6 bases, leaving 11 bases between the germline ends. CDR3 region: CASSTSPVEQYF. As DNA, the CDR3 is TGTGCCAGCAGTACCTCCCCGGTCGAGCAGTACTTC.

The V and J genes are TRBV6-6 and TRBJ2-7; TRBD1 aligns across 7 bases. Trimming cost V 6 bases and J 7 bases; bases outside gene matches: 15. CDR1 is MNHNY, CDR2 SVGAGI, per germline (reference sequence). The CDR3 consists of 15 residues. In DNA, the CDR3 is TGTGCCAGCAGCCGACGACAGTCTCAACAGGGGGAGCAGTACTTC. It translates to CASSRRQSQQGEQYF.

The CDR3 DNA sequence: TGCGCCAGCAGCCAAGATGGGGCAGGGGGAAATCAGCCCCAGCATTTT. Amino acids: CASSQDGAGGNQPQHF. V usage is TRBV4-1 and J usage is TRBJ1-5, with 7 bases that match TRBD1. The CDR3 is made up of 16 amino acids. The germline V gene has CDR1 MGHRA and CDR2 YSYEKL. Trimming at V came to 0 bases and at J to 4 bases, leaving 6 bases not matched to a gene.